Detailed here is one TCR beta chain. In this sample, this clonotype turned up a few times. Its cognate antigen has yet to be identified. No clone much larger than this one lies a single base away; base qualities are absent. V is shortened by 6 bases, J by 1 base, and the region joining them spans 13 bases. Reading the germline V gene gives CDR1 MNHNS and CDR2 SASEGT. The CDR3 sequence holds 14 residues, the cysteine and phenylalanine included. The entry retains the CDR3 DNA only, 42 bases that are in frame from base 1. This specimen comes from a study of regulatory T cells in long-lasting Graves disease (dated by TCRdb to about 2021). With regard to the full study: To count as having persistent Graves' disease, a patient had to have received antithyroid drug treatment for over 5 years with TSH receptor autoantibodies remaining persistently positive. This study used TCR sequencing and RNA sequencing of peripheral blood to compare persistent Graves' disease patients against newly diagnosed Graves' disease patients. The study was conducted in China and was registered as a clinical trial. TCR sequencing covered roughly 13 persistent and roughly 20 newly diagnosed Graves' disease patients, some 33 samples in total. In the clinical cohort, patients with persistent Graves' disease had used antithyroid drugs for an average of roughly ten years.

Read against the paper, the sample's time point label means: persistent/refractory GD, antithyroid drugs over 5 years with positive TRAb. RNA was extracted from PBMCs in TRIzol for both TCR sequencing and RNA sequencing. The diagnosis of Graves' disease followed American Thyroid Association guidelines. Recruitment of patients was carried out at an endocrinology department in Xi'an, China. Each patient gave approximately 10 milliliters of peripheral blood, collected in an EDTA anticoagulant tube. Ficoll Paque Plus density gradient separation was used to isolate PBMCs, and no further T cell sorting was performed. An Agilent 2100 Bioanalyzer and agarose gel were used to assess RNA quality, and a NanoDrop 2000 was used to measure RNA concentration. General study outcomes and caveats: A larger number of public clonotypes was shared among persistent patients (approximately 3,000) than among newly diagnosed patients (about 990). Sequencing and analysis were limited to the TCR beta chain. Preferential use of TRBV28, TRBJ1-2 and TRBJ2-5 was observed in persistent disease, whereas TRBV20-1 and TRBJ2-1 were favored in newly diagnosed disease. Peripheral blood alone was examined, since thyroid tissue, which constituted the primary lesion, could not be accessed. Compared with newly diagnosed patients, persistent Graves' disease patients had lower TCR Shannon entropy and fewer highly expanded clones, which suggests clonal expansion. The authors noted that the small sample size was a limitation that may lower accuracy.

Library preparation employed multiplex PCR. This sample was sequenced with an Illumina HiSeq 4000. TCR beta libraries were built with iRepertoire HTBI primers and Arm-PCR amplification of CDR3 regions. Before sequencing, the PCR products went through gel purification. The authors' pipeline ran thus. Gene usage analysis of CDR3 amino acid clonotypes relied on the approximately 62 TRBV and around 14 TRBJ segments identified across samples. Filtered high-quality paired reads were merged into contigs using COPE and FqMerger. BLAST was used to align contigs to IMGT TRBV, TRBD and TRBJ reference genes, with CDR3 defined following IMGT. Highly expanded clones were defined as clonotypes with a frequency above 0.1%. Shannon entropy was used to measure repertoire diversity, and the Gini coefficient was used to measure V-J evenness. Clonotypes shared by more than one individual were considered public. Clones were called with MiXCR by TCRdb after fastp trimmed the public reads at Q25, and only in-frame beta chains were retained. Every distinct CDR3 protein forms one entry, paired with its most common genes and DNA. The V and J calls, along with clone size, are taken from TCRdb and not from the paper's own processing. The sample includes over 450,000 distinct CDR3 sequences, with roughly 21% observed a single time. Roughly 7% of the sample is in the top ten clones.

The chain was built from TRBV6-1 and TRBJ2-7, with a tentative D gene TRBD1 over 6 matching bases. Here the sequenced sample was peripheral blood mononuclear cells (PBMCs), taken when the disease was refractory, from a patient treated with antithyroid drugs. The TCR sequence derives from a female donor with Graves disease. The DNA is as follows: TGTGCCAGCAGATCAGCTCAGGGGTCCTACGAGCAGTACTTC. Translated, it gives CASRSAQGSYEQYF.